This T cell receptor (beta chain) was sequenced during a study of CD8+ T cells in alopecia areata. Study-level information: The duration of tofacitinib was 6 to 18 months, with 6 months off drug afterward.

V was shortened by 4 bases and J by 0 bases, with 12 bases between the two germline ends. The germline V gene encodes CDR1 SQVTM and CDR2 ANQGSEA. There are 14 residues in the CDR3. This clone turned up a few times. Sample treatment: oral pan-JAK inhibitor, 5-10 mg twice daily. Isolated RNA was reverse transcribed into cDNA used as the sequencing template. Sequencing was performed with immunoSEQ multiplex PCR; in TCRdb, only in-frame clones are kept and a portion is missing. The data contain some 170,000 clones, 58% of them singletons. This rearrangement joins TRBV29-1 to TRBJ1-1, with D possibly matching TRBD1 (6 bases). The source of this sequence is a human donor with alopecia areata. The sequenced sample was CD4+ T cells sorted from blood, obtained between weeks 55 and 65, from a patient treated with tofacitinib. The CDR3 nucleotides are TGCAGCGTTGTTGTACAGGGCATGAACACTGAAGCTTTCTTT. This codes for CSVVVQGMNTEAFF.